Below are 25 T cell receptor beta chains sequenced from a single sample in a study of T cell responses to AZD1222 COVID-19 vaccine. Here immunoSEQ multiplex PCR was the method, and the copy in TCRdb shows in-frame clones only, minus some. The sample has about 120,000 clones; 75% to 95% are singletons. The sequencing here drew on peripheral blood, taken 28 days after the second dose of the MenACWY control vaccine. The receptor set was obtained from an adult who received the MenACWY meningococcal vaccine as a control.

The chain recombines TRBV5-4 with TRBJ2-4; D may be TRBD1 (5 bases). The CDR3 totals 15 residues. Trimming removed 0 bases from V and 5 bases from J, with 12 bases in between. CDR1 SGHNT and CDR2 YYREEE come from the germline V gene (reference sequence). In DNA, the CDR3 is TGTGCCAGCAGCTTGGGGGGCCATCGGGAAAACATTCAGTACTTC. Protein sequence: CASSLGGHRENIQYF. Variable domain in full (rest from reference TRBV5-4 and TRBJ2-4): ETGVTQSPTHLIKTRGQQVTLRCSSQSGHNTVSWYQQALGQGPQFIFQYYREEENGRGNFPPRFSGLQFPNYSSELNVNALELDDSALYLCASSLGGHRENIQYFGAGTRLSVL.

In its sample, this clone was seen once. The gene calls are TRBV11-1 and TRBJ2-7, with D tentatively TRBD1 (5 bases). Trimming shortened V by 1 base and J by 7 bases, and 5 bases separated the two germline ends. The CDR3 length is 11 residues. Germline V lookup: CDR1 SGHAT, CDR2 FQDESV (reference sequence). As DNA, the CDR3 is TGTGCCAGCAGCTTAGAGGGGGAGCAGTACTTC. Protein sequence: CASSLEGEQYF. Combining the CDR3 with reference TRBV11-1 and TRBJ2-7 gives the whole variable domain EAEVAQSPRYKITEKSQAVAFWCDPISGHATLYWYRQILGQGPELLVQFQDESVVDDSQLPKDRFSAERLKGVDSTLKIQPAELGDSAMYLCASSLEGEQYFGPGTRLTVT.

The chain carries TRBV6-2 or TRBV6-3 and TRBJ2-1; D not certain. V dropped 0 bases and J dropped 4 bases, with 7 bases sitting between them. The germline V gene encodes CDR1 MNHEY and CDR2 SVGEGT. The CDR3 is 14 residues long. CDR3 loop: CASSYSLSYNEQFF. CDR3 DNA: TGTGCCAGCAGTTACTCTCTCTCGTACAATGAGCAGTTCTTC.

CDR3 protein: CASSRGYGVPYEQYF. CDR3 bases: TGTGCCAGCAGCCGGGGTTACGGGGTCCCCTACGAGCAGTACTTC. The V and J genes are TRBV28 and TRBJ2-7, with a tentative D call TRBD2 (5 bases). Trimming removed 6 bases at V and 2 bases at J, with 17 bases between. CDR3 length: 15 amino acids. CDR1 and CDR2 (germline): MDHEN, SYDVKM.

This sequence joins TRBV6-5 and TRBJ2-7; 7 bases map to TRBD1. V gave up 0 bases and J gave up 1 base; unmatched junction bases: 3. Germline V gives CDR1 MNHEY, CDR2 SVGAGI. This CDR3 contains 15 residues. The CDR3 DNA follows: TGTGCCAGCAGTTACTCTGGGGACAGTTCCTACGAGCAGTACTTC. This codes for CASSYSGDSSYEQYF.

The chain combines TRBV7-2 with TRBJ1-4; D unresolved. In germline, CDR1 is SGHTA, CDR2 FQGNSA. V lost 2 bases and J lost 6, with 4 bases in between. The CDR3 sequence is 12 residues long. CDR3 bases: TGTGCCAGCAGCTTATATGATGAAAAACTGTTTTTT. Its translation: CASSLYDEKLFF.

The chain joins TRBV6-1 to TRBJ2-7, with D perhaps TRBD1 (5 bases). This CDR3 region has 15 residues. Trimming took off 2 bases at V and 1 base at J, with 12 bases between the two ends. CDR1 MNHNS and CDR2 SASEGT come from the germline V gene. The CDR3 loop is CASSEPGYRSYEQYV. The CDR3 nucleotides are TGTGCCAGCAGTGAACCTGGCTACAGGTCCTACGAGCAGTACGTC.

The chain couples TRBV24-1 to TRBJ2-5, with 7 bases aligning to TRBD2. Germline CDR1 is KGHDR and CDR2 is SFDVKD. J was trimmed by 4 bases and V by 9 bases; bases with no gene match: 7. The CDR3 has 13 amino acids. The CDR3 region has the DNA TGTGCCACCCGGGCGGGAGTTGGAGAGACCCAGTACTTC. Protein product: CATRAGVGETQYF.

The chain joins TRBV10-3 to TRBJ2-7; D tentatively fits TRBD1 or TRBD2 (5 bases each). Germline lookup yields CDR1 ENHRY and CDR2 SYGVKD. This CDR3 region has 13 residues. The V end was cut by 10 bases, the J end by 1 base, with 14 bases between. The CDR3 spells CATVRDLSYEQYV. CDR3 DNA: TGTGCCACTGTCCGGGACCTTTCCTACGAGCAGTACGTC.

V and J are TRBV7-9 and TRBJ2-7; 8 nucleotides line up with TRBD1. Germline V gives CDR1 SEHNR, CDR2 FQNEAQ (reference sequence). V shed 5 bases, J shed 3 bases, and the junction held 12 bases outside the gene matches. The CDR3 runs 16 residues. Here the CDR3 DNA reads TGTGCCAGCAGCCCCCCGGGACAGGCCTATGACTACGAGCAGTACTTC. It codes for CASSPPGQAYDYEQYF.

The V call is TRBV28, the J call TRBJ2-7; D remains ambiguous. Trimming took 4 bases from V and 4 from J, leaving 5 bases between them. CDR1 is MDHEN and CDR2 is SYDVKM in the germline V gene. This CDR3 has 11 residues. CDR3 nucleotide sequence: TGTGCCAGCAGTTCAAGATACGAGCAGTACGTC. Its translation: CASSSRYEQYV.

The chain links TRBV28 to TRBJ1-1; D remains ambiguous. CDR3 length: 12 amino acids. V dropped 1 base and J dropped 6 bases, with 6 bases sitting between them. From germline, CDR1 is MDHEN and CDR2 SYDVKM. Here the CDR3 reads CASSLFGSEAFF. The CDR3 DNA is TGTGCCAGCAGTTTATTTGGGTCTGAAGCTTTCTTT. The variable domain in full, with the rest retrieved from reference TRBV28 and TRBJ1-1, is DVKVTQSSRYLVKRTGEKVFLECVQDMDHENMFWYRQDPGLGLRLIYFSYDVKMKEKGDIPEGYSVSREKKERFSLILESASTNQTSMYLCASSLFGSEAFFGQGTRLTVV.

J is TRBJ2-2 and V is TRBV4-3, with 9 bases that match TRBD1. Trimming at V came to 4 bases and at J to 0 bases, leaving 3 bases not matched to a gene. This CDR3 has 16 residues. CDR1 is LGHNA, CDR2 YSLEER, per germline. Here the CDR3 DNA reads TGCGCCAGCAGCCCGGACAGGGGATCGAACACCGGGGAGCTGTTTTTT. This gives the protein CASSPDRGSNTGELFF.

The chain links TRBV15 to TRBJ1-3, with 8 bases identical to TRBD1. This CDR3 comprises 18 residues. Germline CDR1 is LNHNV and CDR2 is YYDKDF (reference sequence). After removal of 4 bases from V and 1 base from J, the junction contained 12 bases not matched to a gene. The CDR3 sequence: CATSKPPSGTGSGNTIYF. The DNA of the CDR3 is TGTGCCACCAGCAAGCCGCCCTCTGGGACAGGTTCTGGAAACACCATATATTTT.

The J gene is TRBJ1-1, the V gene TRBV9; D gene ambiguous. V was shortened by 7 bases and J by 5 bases, with 15 bases between the two germline ends. Germline assignment: CDR1 SGDLS and CDR2 YYNGEE. This CDR3 spans 13 amino acids. CDR3 sequence: CASSLGVSTEAFF. The DNA for the CDR3 is TGTGCCAGCTCCCTCGGGGTTTCGACTGAAGCTTTCTTT.

The rearrangement links TRBV10-3 to TRBJ1-2, with D possibly TRBD1 on 6 matching bases. Germline values: CDR1 ENHRY, CDR2 SYGVKD. The CDR3 has 15 residues. V dropped 5 bases and J dropped 1 base, with 14 bases sitting between them. CDR3 region: CAISPGQNLNYGYTF. In DNA form, the CDR3 reads TGTGCCATCAGTCCGGGACAAAACCTTAACTATGGCTACACCTTC.

The chain carries TRBV27 and TRBJ2-1; TRBD2 matches at 12 bases. The germline V gene encodes CDR1 MNHEY and CDR2 SMNVEV (reference sequence). The CDR3 loop spans 16 amino acids. The junction had 9 bases not matched to a gene; V was cut back by 6 bases and J by 6 bases. CDR3 sequence: CASSRKLAGGGNEQFF. CDR3 DNA sequence: TGTGCCAGCAGCCGTAAACTAGCGGGAGGCGGCAATGAGCAGTTCTTC.

The CDR3 DNA reads TGTGCCACCAGGGGACGGTACTCCTACAATGAGCAGTTCTTC. This encodes CATRGRYSYNEQFF. The chain has TRBV24-1 and TRBJ2-1; D tentatively fits TRBD1 or TRBD2 (5 bases each). The germline V gene has CDR1 KGHDR and CDR2 SFDVKD. V was cut by 7 bases and J by 0 bases, with 9 bases left in between. The CDR3 totals 14 residues.

The rearrangement links TRBV18 to TRBJ2-7; TRBD1 matches at 8 bases. The germline V gene encodes CDR1 KGHSH and CDR2 LQKENI. There are 14 residues in the CDR3. V dropped 3 bases and J dropped 5; count of bases not matched to a gene: 6. The CDR3 DNA is TGTGCCAGCTCACCCTCGACAGGGGCCAACGAGCAGTACTTC. Translated, it gives CASSPSTGANEQYF.

The rearrangement uses TRBV21-1 and TRBJ2-1; TRBD2, the D gene given by the table, was not confirmed from the DNA. TRBV21-1 constitutes a pseudogene. CDR3 length: 17 amino acids. CDR3: CASSNRTRAGVYNEQFF. The CDR3 DNA reads as TGTGCCAGCAGCAACCGGACCCGAGCGGGAGTCTACAATGAGCAGTTCTTC.

The V and J genes are TRBV4-2 and TRBJ2-7; the match to TRBD1 covers 7 bases. J lost 7 bases, V lost 1 base, and 10 bases had no gene match. The CDR3 is made up of 15 amino acids. Germline CDR1 and CDR2: LGHNA and YNFKEQ. This CDR3 is CASSQADRNDGEQYF. The CDR3 DNA sequence: TGTGCCAGCAGCCAAGCGGACAGGAATGATGGGGAGCAGTACTTC.

The chain couples TRBV11-2 to TRBJ2-3, with D maybe TRBD1 (6 bases). CDR3 length: 15 amino acids. Trimming left V 5 bases short and J 9 bases short, with 21 bases between. The germline V gene has CDR1 SGHAT and CDR2 FQNNGV. The CDR3 protein is CASSPGTTLRGTQYF. As DNA, the CDR3 is TGTGCCAGCAGCCCCGGGACAACTCTGAGGGGGACGCAGTATTTT.

V gene TRBV19 combines with J gene TRBJ2-7, with 9 bases identical to TRBD1. Germline trimming cut 4 bases from V and 6 bases from J; bases unmatched to any gene: 10. Per germline, CDR1 LNHDA and CDR2 SQIVND (reference sequence). The CDR3 has 15 amino acids. CDR3 DNA sequence: TGTGCCAGTAGTAGTATGGGACAGGGTCTGGGCGAGCAGTACTTC. Protein sequence: CASSSMGQGLGEQYF.

This chain joins TRBV3-1 (or the pseudogene TRBV3-2) and TRBJ2-5; TRBD2 agrees at 10 bases. V lost 5 bases to trimming and J lost 4 bases; unmatched junction nucleotides: 10. Germline V gives CDR1 LGHDT, CDR2 YNNKEL (reference sequence). This CDR3 spans 16 amino acids. The CDR3 sequence is CASSRRTLAGGETQYF. The CDR3 DNA reads TGTGCCAGCAGCAGACGCACTTTAGCGGGAGGAGAGACCCAGTACTTC.

The V gene is TRBV18, the J gene TRBJ1-5; unclear D gene. V lost 3 bases and J lost 7, with 10 bases in between. The CDR3 consists of 13 residues. Germline V lookup: CDR1 KGHSH, CDR2 LQKENI. CDR3 in DNA: TGTGCCAGCTCACCGGCCGTTGAACAGCCCCAGCATTTT. It yields the protein CASSPAVEQPQHF.